Listed below are T cell receptor beta chains from one sample, sequenced in a study of cytomegalovirus exposure and HLA in healthy donors. TCRdb keeps only in-frame clones here, not all; method: immunoSEQ multiplex PCR. The sample carries about 150,000 clones, roughly 88% recorded once. Sequences were obtained from PBMCs. Receptors were obtained from a woman between 18 and 30 years old in good health and CMV-seronegative. CDR3s leave out the opening cysteine and the closing phenylalanine or tryptophan. Fields, in order: V gene, CDR3 protein.

>TRBV7-9
SSSFLGDKQF
>TRBV15
ATSRTGYTDTQY
>TRBV7-9
ASSLTSEEQY
>TRBV9
ASSAQGQSNEKLF
>TRBV5-6
ASSETENTEAF
>TRBV4-2
ASSPMINGGTQY
>TRBV6-6
ASSYTGNTEAF
>TRBV30
AWSVRRNTEAF
>TRBV19
ASSMGGTEAF
>TRBV2
ASRRGATGELF
>TRBV21-1
ASSNLRWTGWNEQF
>TRBV6-4
ASSDSAGNQPQH
>TRBV2
ASRVRGQEQF
>TRBV29-1
SCHPSGTKADGYT
>TRBV6-1
ASRPLVPPKNSQY